This record concerns one T cell receptor beta chain sequence. TCRdb keeps only in-frame clones here, not all; method: immunoSEQ multiplex PCR. The data show around 160,000 clones, with more than 85% seen just once and roughly 0.95% held by the top ten. The data derive from a study of blood T cell repertoires in COVID-19. The CDR3 is 17 amino acids. Losses at the gene ends were 5 bases for V and 3 bases for J; bases not matched to a gene: 10. The germline V gene has CDR1 SEHNR and CDR2 FQNEAQ (reference sequence). The chain carries TRBV7-9 and TRBJ2-3; 11 bases align to TRBD2. The receptor was derived from a man aged 18 to 30 with acute or convalescent COVID-19. Sequenced sample: peripheral blood. The CDR3 DNA reads TGTGCCAGCAGCCCACCGACTAGCGGGGTAACGACAGATACGCAGTATTTT. Amino acid sequence: CASSPPTSGVTTDTQYF. Complete variable domain (other parts from reference TRBV7-9 and TRBJ2-3): DTGVSQNPRHKITKRGQNVTFRCDPISEHNRLYWYRQTLGQGPEFLTYFQNEAQLEKSRLLSDRFSAERPKGSFSTLEIQRTEQGDSAMYLCASSPPTSGVTTDTQYFGPGTRLTVL.